A single sample gave rise to the 23 T cell receptor beta chains below, sequenced in a study of blood T cell repertoires in COVID-19. TCRdb's copy holds only in-frame clones and misses some; the assay was immunoSEQ multiplex PCR. Here the sample spans hundreds of thousands of clones, more than 75% being singletons. The sequencing input was PBMCs or T cells enriched from blood (not recorded which). The origin of the receptors is a middle-aged man who had recovered from COVID-19.

V usage is TRBV20-1 and J usage is TRBJ2-3, with no clear D. V lost 8 bases and J lost 2, with 8 bases in between. CDR3 size: 11 residues. Germline loops: CDR1 DFQATT, CDR2 SNEGSKA (reference sequence). The CDR3 loop is CSPINTDTQYF. CDR3 nucleotides: TGCAGTCCTATAAACACAGATACGCAGTATTTT.

The chain links TRBV28 to TRBJ1-3; D unclear. The CDR3 spans 14 residues. The V gene's germline CDR1 is MDHEN and CDR2 SYDVKM. Trimming removed 3 bases at V and 7 bases at J, with 13 bases between. The CDR3 nucleotides read TGTGCCAGCAGTTTTCTTTCCAGGCCTAACACCATATATTTT. It is translated as CASSFLSRPNTIYF.

This chain connects TRBV2 to TRBJ2-1, with TRBD2 matching 8 bases. V trimming: 3 bases; J trimming: 3 bases; junction bases outside the gene matches: 7. The germline V gene has CDR1 SNHLY and CDR2 FYNNEI. The CDR3 totals 16 residues. The CDR3: CASSDLGAGVYNEQFF. CDR3 nucleotide sequence: TGTGCCAGCAGTGATTTGGGAGCGGGAGTCTACAATGAGCAGTTCTTC.

The chain joins TRBV6-2 or TRBV6-3 to TRBJ2-3; D may be TRBD2 (6 bases). The germline gives CDR1 MNHEY, CDR2 SVGEGT. This CDR3 spans 15 amino acids. The germline V and J ends were trimmed by 1 base and 2 bases, with 10 bases remaining between them. The CDR3 nucleotides read TGTGCCAGCAGTTACTACGCGGGGATCACAGATACGCAGTATTTT. Translated, it gives CASSYYAGITDTQYF.

V and J are TRBV3-1 (or the pseudogene TRBV3-2) and TRBJ2-1; TRBD2 matches 7 bases. CDR3 length: 16 amino acids. The trim removed 4 bases at V and 7 bases at J, leaving 13 bases unmatched. CDR1 is LGHDT, CDR2 YNNKEL, per germline (reference sequence). This chain's CDR3 is CASSRPGRVAANEQFF. CDR3 DNA sequence: TGTGCCAGCAGCCGCCCGGGGAGGGTAGCGGCTAATGAGCAGTTCTTC.

A word on this clone: The final CDR3 position lacks the conserved phenylalanine or tryptophan, pointing to a likely read error. Because the CDR3's place on the DNA is in doubt, the DNA is left out and the CDR3 is given as listed by TCRdb. This rearrangement joins TRBV2 to TRBJ2-7; no DNA check was done on the table's D call, TRBD2. 13 amino acids form the CDR3, both terminal residues included. Germline CDR1 SNHLY, CDR2 FYNNEI. The CDR3 sequence is CASSEAGLAGGYY.

The chain has TRBV5-1 and TRBJ2-2, with 11 bases matching TRBD2. Per germline, CDR1 SGHRS and CDR2 YFSETQ. This CDR3 has 16 amino acids. V gave up 6 bases and J gave up 6 bases; unmatched junction bases: 10. CDR3 sequence: CASTIVTSGSAGELFF. The CDR3 DNA follows: TGCGCCAGCACCATTGTCACTAGCGGGAGCGCCGGGGAGCTGTTTTTT.

The genes are TRBV3-1 (or the pseudogene TRBV3-2) and TRBJ1-5, with D hard to call. Trimming took off 0 bases at V and 3 bases at J, with 12 bases between the two ends. Germline CDR1 LGHDT, CDR2 YNNKEL (reference sequence). The CDR3 runs 16 residues. The DNA of the CDR3 is TGTGCCAGCAGCCAAGACCCGGCAGGCTACAATCAGCCCCAGCATTTT. Translating it yields CASSQDPAGYNQPQHF.

The chain is built from TRBV7-8 and TRBJ1-5; 10 positions match TRBD1. Germline loops: CDR1 SGHVS, CDR2 FQNEAQ. CDR3 length: 15 residues. The J segment lost 4 bases and the V segment lost 5 bases, leaving 5 bases of the junction unmatched. The CDR3 sequence: CASSLGTGVNQPQHF. DNA for the CDR3: TGTGCCAGCAGCCTTGGGACAGGGGTAAATCAGCCCCAGCATTTT.

This clone was observed a single time. The chain carries TRBV3-1 (or the pseudogene TRBV3-2) and TRBJ2-3; 10 bases align to TRBD2. The germline CDR1 and CDR2 sequences are LGHDT and YNNKEL (reference sequence). The CDR3 runs 17 residues. Trimming took 3 bases from V and 2 from J; bases not matched to a gene: 8. The chain's CDR3 is CASSHKIAGGHTDTQYF. CDR3 coding DNA: TGTGCCAGCAGCCACAAGATAGCGGGGGGTCACACAGATACGCAGTATTTT.

The chain is built from TRBV12-3 or TRBV12-4 and TRBJ1-2; TRBD1 agrees at 7 bases. After removal of 5 bases from V and 8 bases from J, the junction contained 5 bases not matched to a gene. The CDR3 is 12 amino acids. In DNA, the CDR3 is TGTGCCAGCAGTACAGGGGTTGGAGGCTACACCTTC. It codes for CASSTGVGGYTF.

The V call is TRBV11-3, the J call TRBJ2-3; 8 nucleotides align to TRBD1. The germline gives CDR1 SGHNT, CDR2 YENEEA. CDR3 size: 16 residues. With 1 base clipped from V and 1 base from J, the junction kept 4 bases outside the gene matches. CDR3 in amino acids: CASSLGPDRGTDTQYF. CDR3 coding DNA: TGTGCCAGCAGCTTAGGACCGGACAGGGGCACAGATACGCAGTATTTT.

J is TRBJ1-2 and V is TRBV9; 8 positions match TRBD1. Germline CDR1 is SGDLS and CDR2 is YYNGEE. The ends lost 3 bases at V and 7 bases at J; junction bases unmatched: 11. The CDR3 totals 15 residues. CDR3 loop: CASSAVGRGRVGYTF. The CDR3, as DNA: TGTGCCAGCAGCGCGGTGGGCAGGGGGCGAGTTGGCTACACCTTC.

This clone was seen more than once but under ten times. The genes are TRBV5-1 and TRBJ2-1; D not resolved. The germline CDR1 and CDR2 sequences are SGHRS and YFSETQ. V lost 4 bases and J 10 bases, leaving 15 bases between the germline ends. The CDR3 spans 13 residues. Here the CDR3 reads CASSATVREEQFF. The CDR3 coding sequence is TGCGCCAGCAGCGCAACAGTAAGAGAGGAGCAGTTCTTC.

This clone showed up many times. The chain combines TRBV10-1 with TRBJ1-6; no clear D. The germline V and J ends were trimmed by 4 bases and 5 bases, with 15 bases remaining between them. In germline, CDR1 is WNHNN, CDR2 SYGVQD (reference sequence). This CDR3 spans 16 amino acids. The CDR3 reads CASSALDEGDNSPLHF. DNA for the CDR3: TGCGCCAGCAGTGCCTTAGATGAGGGAGATAATTCACCCCTCCACTTT.

The chain links TRBV7-2 to TRBJ2-7, with D maybe TRBD2 (6 bases). The CDR3 loop spans 13 amino acids. Germline V CDR1 and CDR2: SGHTA, FQGNSA. Deletions cut 3 bases from V and 7 bases from J, with 13 bases between. The DNA of the CDR3 is TGTGCCAGCAGCTTCGGACTCGCGGGGGAGCAGTACTTC. This sequence encodes CASSFGLAGEQYF.

V and J are TRBV7-2 and TRBJ1-1; a weak D match, TRBD1 (5 bases). From germline, CDR1 is SGHTA and CDR2 FQGNSA. V was trimmed by 5 bases and J by 1 base, leaving 14 bases between them. The CDR3 loop spans 15 amino acids. The CDR3 is CASSLGARQNTEAFF. The CDR3, as DNA: TGTGCCAGCAGCCTAGGGGCAAGACAGAACACTGAAGCTTTCTTT.

The V call is TRBV5-3, the J call TRBJ1-2; TRBD1 agrees at 8 bases. TRBV5-3 falls under the ORF class, with uncertain function. J was trimmed by 4 bases and V by 3 bases; bases with no gene match: 5. The CDR3 consists of 14 residues. The CDR3 bases are TGTGCCAGAAGCTCCAGGGGGCAGTGCTATGGCTACACCTTC. The encoded protein is CARSSRGQCYGYTF.

The chain carries TRBV18 and TRBJ1-2; TRBD1 is a possible D gene (6 bases). Germline CDR1 KGHSH, CDR2 LQKENI. The CDR3 sequence is 15 residues long. The V end lost 3 bases, the J end lost 7 bases, and 18 bases lay between the germline ends. The CDR3 protein is CASSPLPTGLGGYTF. CDR3 in DNA: TGTGCCAGCTCACCCCTCCCGACAGGCCTAGGTGGCTACACCTTC. Looking up the rest from reference TRBV18 and TRBJ1-2 gives the full variable domain: NAGVMQNPRHLVRRRGQEARLRCSPMKGHSHVYWYRQLPEEGLKFMVYLQKENIIDESGMPKERFSAEFPKEGPSILRIQQVVRGDSAAYFCASSPLPTGLGGYTFGSGTRLTVV.

This chain joins TRBV12-3 or TRBV12-4 and TRBJ2-5; no clear D gene. Trimming took off 4 bases at V and 0 bases at J, with 3 bases between the two ends. The CDR3 is 12 amino acids. This CDR3 reads CASSSDQETQYF. As DNA, the CDR3 is TGTGCCAGCAGTTCAGACCAAGAGACCCAGTACTTC.

The sample holds a few counts of this clone. The V gene is TRBV2, the J gene TRBJ2-5; a weak D match, TRBD1 (6 bases). V shed 1 base and J shed 4 bases, with 10 bases lying between them. This CDR3 is 14 amino acids long. CDR1 SNHLY and CDR2 FYNNEI come from the germline V gene. In nucleotides, the CDR3 is TGTGCCAGCAGTGAAGAACCAGGGGCAGAGACCCAGTACTTC. This gives the protein CASSEEPGAETQYF.

The J gene is TRBJ2-2, the V gene TRBV29-1; TRBD2 aligns across 11 bases. Looked up from germline, CDR1 is SQVTM and CDR2 is ANQGSEA. J gave up 7 bases and V 4 bases, and 11 bases lay outside the gene matches. CDR3 size: 16 residues. The CDR3 loop is CSVGLAGGPVLGELFF. DNA of the CDR3: TGCAGCGTTGGGTTAGCGGGGGGGCCCGTGCTCGGGGAGCTGTTTTTT.

The chain joins TRBV27 to TRBJ1-1, with a weak D call TRBD1 (6 bases). V was shortened by 9 bases and J by 4 bases, with 18 bases between the two germline ends. Germline CDR1 MNHEY, CDR2 SMNVEV (reference sequence). The CDR3 spans 14 residues. The DNA for the CDR3 is TGTGCCAGTCGGGCTCTACAAGGGGGCACTGAAGCTTTCTTT. Translation gives CASRALQGGTEAFF.